The text below deals with one TCR beta chain. The source of the sample is a study of OX40 agonist ivuxolimab in advanced cancers. Here immunoSEQ multiplex PCR was the method, and the copy in TCRdb shows in-frame clones only, minus some. The table shows 130,000 or so clones, with about 92% occurring only once. The starting material was CD4+ or CD8+ T cells sorted from blood, obtained in a trial of the OX40 agonist ivuxolimab. The TCR originated in an adult with an advanced solid tumor such as melanoma, head and neck, liver or kidney cancer.

For the CDR3, the DNA is TGTGCCAGCAGACAAACAGGGGGCGGAGGTTATGGCTACACCTTC. Translation gives CASRQTGGGGYGYTF. The chain has TRBV28 and TRBJ1-2; 9 positions agree with TRBD1. The CDR3 is made up of 15 amino acids. Trimming took 6 bases from V and 5 from J; bases not matched to a gene: 10. Germline CDR1 MDHEN, CDR2 SYDVKM.